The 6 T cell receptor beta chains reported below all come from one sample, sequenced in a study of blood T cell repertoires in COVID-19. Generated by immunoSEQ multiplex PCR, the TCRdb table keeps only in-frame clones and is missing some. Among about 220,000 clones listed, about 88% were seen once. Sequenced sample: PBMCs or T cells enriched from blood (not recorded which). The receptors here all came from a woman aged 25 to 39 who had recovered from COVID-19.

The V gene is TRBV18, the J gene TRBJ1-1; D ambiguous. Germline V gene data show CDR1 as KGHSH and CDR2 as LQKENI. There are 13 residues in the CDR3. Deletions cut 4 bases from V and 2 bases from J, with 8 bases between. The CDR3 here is CASSLGQNTEAFF. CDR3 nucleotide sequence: TGTGCCAGCTCACTCGGTCAAAACACTGAAGCTTTCTTT.

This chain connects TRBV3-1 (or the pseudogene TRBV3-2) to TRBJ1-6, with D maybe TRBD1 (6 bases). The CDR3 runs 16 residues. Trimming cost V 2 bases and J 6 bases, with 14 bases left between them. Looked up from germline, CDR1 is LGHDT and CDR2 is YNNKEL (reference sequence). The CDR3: CASSQQRTASNSPLHF. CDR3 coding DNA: TGTGCCAGCAGCCAACAAAGGACAGCTTCTAATTCACCCCTCCACTTT.

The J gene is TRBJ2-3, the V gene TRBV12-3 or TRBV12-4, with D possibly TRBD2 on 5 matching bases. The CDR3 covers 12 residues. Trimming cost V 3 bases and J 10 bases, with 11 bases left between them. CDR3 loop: CASSFSVYAQYF. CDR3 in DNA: TGTGCCAGCAGTTTTAGCGTTTATGCGCAGTATTTT.

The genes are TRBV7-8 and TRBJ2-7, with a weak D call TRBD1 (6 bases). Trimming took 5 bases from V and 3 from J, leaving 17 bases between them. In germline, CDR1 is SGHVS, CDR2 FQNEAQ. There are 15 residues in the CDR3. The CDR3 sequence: CASSITRDTSYEQYF. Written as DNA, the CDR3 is TGTGCCAGCAGCATCACGAGGGACACCAGCTACGAGCAGTACTTC. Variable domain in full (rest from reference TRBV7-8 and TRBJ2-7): GAGVSQSPRYKVAKRGQDVALRCDPISGHVSLFWYQQALGQGPEFLTYFQNEAQLDKSGLPSDRFFAERPEGSVSTLKIQRTQQEDSAVYLCASSITRDTSYEQYFGPGTRLTVT.

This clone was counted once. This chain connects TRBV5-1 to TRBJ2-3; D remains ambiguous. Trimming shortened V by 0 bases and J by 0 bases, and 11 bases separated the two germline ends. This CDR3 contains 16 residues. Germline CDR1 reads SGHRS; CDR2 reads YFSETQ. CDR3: CASSLGIAFSTDTQYF. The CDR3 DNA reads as TGCGCCAGCAGCTTGGGGATAGCTTTTAGCACAGATACGCAGTATTTT.

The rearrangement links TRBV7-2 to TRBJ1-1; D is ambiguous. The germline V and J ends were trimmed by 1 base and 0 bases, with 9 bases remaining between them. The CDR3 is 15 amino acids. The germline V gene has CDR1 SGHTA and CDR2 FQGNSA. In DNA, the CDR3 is TGTGCCAGCAGCTTAGATGGAGGGATGAACACTGAAGCTTTCTTT. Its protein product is CASSLDGGMNTEAFF.